The 5 T cell receptor beta chains below were found in one sample sequenced in a study of blood T cells in healthy people across ages. Combining a sample-barcoded 5' primer with a J-beta primer mix, a second PCR ran for roughly 7 to 12 cycles. Each CDR3 protein is one row after TCRdb ran MiXCR on the 5' RACE reads. The sample holds under 2,000,000 distinct CDR3 sequences, around half seen once. Input material: blood. The origin of the receptors is a woman between 40 and 55 years old in good health.

This rearrangement joins TRBV7-9 to TRBJ2-7; no definite D call. This CDR3 spans 13 amino acids. V was pared by 5 bases and J by 5 bases, with 13 bases between. Germline V gene sequence: CDR1 SEHNR, CDR2 FQNEAQ (reference sequence). CDR3 loop: CASSESTLHEQYF. CDR3 coding DNA: TGTGCCAGCAGCGAAAGCACCCTCCACGAGCAGTACTTC.

This clonotype has more than one count but fewer than ten. DNA of the CDR3: TGCAGTGCTAGAGTTACCGGGACAGGGCTCAATGAGCAGTTCTTC. Its protein is CSARVTGTGLNEQFF. The chain joins TRBV20-1 to TRBJ2-1; 9 bases align to TRBD1. The trim removed 1 base at V and 6 bases at J, leaving 7 bases unmatched. The CDR3 spans 15 residues. Germline assignment: CDR1 DFQATT and CDR2 SNEGSKA (reference sequence).

This chain's CDR3 is CASSYLRGGASEAFF. CDR3 DNA: TGTGCCAGCAGCTATCTCCGTGGGGGGGCCTCGGAAGCTTTCTTT. The chain links TRBV7-9 to TRBJ1-1; D is perhaps TRBD1 (6 bases). The germline V gene encodes CDR1 SEHNR and CDR2 FQNEAQ (reference sequence). V shed 4 bases and J shed 8 bases, with 20 bases lying between them. This CDR3 is 15 amino acids long.

This chain joins TRBV3-1 and TRBJ2-2; no definite D call. The CDR3 contains 10 residues. Trimming shortened V by 10 bases and J by 11 bases, and 11 bases separated the two germline ends. Looked up from germline, CDR1 is LGHDT and CDR2 is YNNKEL (reference sequence). CDR3 coding DNA: TGTGCCAAATTACGGCCTGAGCTGTTTTTT. Amino acid sequence: CAKLRPELFF.

The V and J genes are TRBV4-3 and TRBJ2-7; D not resolved. Germline loops: CDR1 LGHNA, CDR2 YSLEER. V lost 4 bases and J 1 base, leaving 14 bases between the germline ends. The CDR3 consists of 15 residues. Here the CDR3 reads CASSPFREPSYEQYF. DNA for the CDR3: TGCGCCAGCAGCCCTTTTAGAGAGCCATCCTACGAGCAGTACTTC.